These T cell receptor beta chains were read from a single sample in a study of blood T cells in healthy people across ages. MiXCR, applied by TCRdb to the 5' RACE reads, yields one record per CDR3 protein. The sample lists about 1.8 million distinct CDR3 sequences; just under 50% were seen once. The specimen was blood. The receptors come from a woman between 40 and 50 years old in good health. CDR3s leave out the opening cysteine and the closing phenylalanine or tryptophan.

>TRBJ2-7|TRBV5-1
ASSLIQGDYEQY
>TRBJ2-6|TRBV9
ASSARTSGGATGANVLT
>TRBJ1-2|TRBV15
ATSDSVGSPNYGYT
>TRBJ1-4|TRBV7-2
ASSLRGSGKLF
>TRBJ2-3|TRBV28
ASSFTGGGAPDTQY
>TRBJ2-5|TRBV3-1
ASSQGLASHNEQY
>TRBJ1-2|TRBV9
ASSVDGLNYGYT
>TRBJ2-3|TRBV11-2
ASSTASAVTDTQY
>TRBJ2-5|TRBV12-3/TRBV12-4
ASSQRARAAEAQY
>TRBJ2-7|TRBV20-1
SASPRDRYEQY
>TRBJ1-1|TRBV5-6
ASSFIGTGSSTEAF
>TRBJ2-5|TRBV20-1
SASLAGGNVETQY
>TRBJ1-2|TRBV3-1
ASSHPKRGGDYGYT
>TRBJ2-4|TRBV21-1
ASSKVPARSKNIQY
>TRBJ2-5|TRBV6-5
ASSYSRSASKGKETQY
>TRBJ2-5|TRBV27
ASSVSLTDRLRETQY
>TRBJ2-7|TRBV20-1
SARDLGLEVDEQY
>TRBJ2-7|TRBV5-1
ASSLASGGPYEQY
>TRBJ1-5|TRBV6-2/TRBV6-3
ASSYSGRGRIYSNQPQH
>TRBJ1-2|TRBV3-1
ASSQEAIPVRGYT
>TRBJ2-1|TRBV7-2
ASSRTGTSFGEQF
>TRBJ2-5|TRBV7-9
ASSPYLGETQY
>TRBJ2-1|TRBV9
ASSVFGSAGYNEQF
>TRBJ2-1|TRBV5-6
ASSLDLGTGGGNEQF
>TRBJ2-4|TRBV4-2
ASSQDLLAGGLLVKNIQY
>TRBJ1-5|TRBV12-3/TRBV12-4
ASRTGTAHNQPQH
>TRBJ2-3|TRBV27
ASSLYGVGGGTDTQY
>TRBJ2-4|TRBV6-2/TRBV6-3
ASSYSIVVVAGRAKNIQY
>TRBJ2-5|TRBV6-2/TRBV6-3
ATGGQETQY
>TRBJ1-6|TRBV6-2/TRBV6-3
ASSYLRVGSPLH
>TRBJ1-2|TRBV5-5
ASSWAGGANYGYT
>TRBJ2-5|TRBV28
ASRSIAGGRETQY
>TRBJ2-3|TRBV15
ATSRDPGAGTQY
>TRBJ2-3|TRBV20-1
SATGTSGRTDTQY
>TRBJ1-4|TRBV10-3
AISESRTLYEKLF
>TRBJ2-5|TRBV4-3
VSSQDPPDRGLWETQY
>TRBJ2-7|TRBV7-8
VSSLGGAGGTYEQY
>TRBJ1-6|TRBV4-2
ASSPSQGHGNSPLH
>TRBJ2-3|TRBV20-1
SARFSEKFTDTQY
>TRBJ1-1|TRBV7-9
ASSPTGSRTEAF
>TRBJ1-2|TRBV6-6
ASSYAGTDYGYT
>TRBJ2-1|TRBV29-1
SVLGLAGSYNEQF
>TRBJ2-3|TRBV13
ASSLGPGGSTDTQY
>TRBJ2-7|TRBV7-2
ASSFPGNGSKKQY
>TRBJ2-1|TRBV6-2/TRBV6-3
ASSHLNEQF
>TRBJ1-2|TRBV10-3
AISEGNGYT
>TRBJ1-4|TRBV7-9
ASSFGQGEKLF
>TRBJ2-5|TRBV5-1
ASSLKGVKETQY
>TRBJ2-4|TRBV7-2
ASSLVSGGLAKNIQY
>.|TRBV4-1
ASSQDSPTSGRETQY
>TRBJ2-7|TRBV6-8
ASSQGQGTEQY
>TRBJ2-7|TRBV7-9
ASSGNYEQY
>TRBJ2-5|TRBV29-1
SVVSQGGETQY
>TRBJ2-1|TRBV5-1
ASSWQARSYNEQF
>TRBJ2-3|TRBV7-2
ASSRRGLAGITDTQY